These T cell receptor beta chains were read from a single sample in a study of control samples from healthy donors and cancer patients. Repertoires were generated with immunoSEQ multiplex PCR, while TCRdb's copy carries only in-frame clones and drops some. Here the sample spans more than 65,000 clones, approximately 83% being singletons. The specimen sequenced was blood. These receptors originate from a man aged 55-75 years in good health. Each CDR3 is given with its conserved first and last residue. A D gene is named only where the DNA matches it firmly. Clone size appears in some rows only: once, few, many, or a class for an expanded clone.

j_gene	abundance	v_gene	d_gene	CDR3nt	CDR3aa
TRBJ2-4	-	TRBV9	TRBD1	TGTGCCAGCAGCGCAGGGACAGGGAAAAACATTCAGTACTTC	CASSAGTGKNIQYF
TRBJ2-5	-	TRBV7-7	TRBD2	TGTGCCAGCAGCCGAGCGGGAGGGCCTCAAGAGACCCAGTACTTC	CASSRAGGPQETQYF
TRBJ2-2	once	TRBV28	-	TGTGCCAGCAGTTTATTACGGGTTTCGAACACCGGGGAGCTGTTTTTT	CASSLLRVSNTGELFF
TRBJ1-4	-	TRBV6-5	-	TGTGCCAGCAGTTACGAGACGGGGAGAAAACTGTTTTTT	CASSYETGRKLFF
TRBJ1-1	few	TRBV7-2	-	TGTGCCAGCAGCCTCATGCACAGGAACACTGAAGCTTTCTTT	CASSLMHRNTEAFF
TRBJ2-3	-	TRBV5-6	TRBD2	TGTGCCAGCAGCTTGACTAGCGGGATAGGAACAGATACGCAGTATTTT	CASSLTSGIGTDTQYF
TRBJ2-1	-	TRBV9	-	TGTGCCAGCAGCGTAGCTGGTGGAGGCTACAATGAGCAGTTCTTC	CASSVAGGGYNEQFF
TRBJ2-1	few	TRBV4-2	-	TGTGCCAGCGCCGGGGATTCGAACAATGAGCAGTTCTTC	CASAGDSNNEQFF
TRBJ1-6	-	TRBV27	-	TGTGCCAGCAGTCCAGGAATCCTTGTTGGTTCACCCCTCCACTTT	CASSPGILVGSPLHF
TRBJ1-2	few	TRBV3-1/TRBV3-2	-	TGTGCCAGCAGCCAAGGACAGCACTATGGCTACACCTTC	CASSQGQHYGYTF
TRBJ2-5	medium-sized	TRBV28	TRBD2	TGTGCCAGCATAAGCGGGGGGCAAGAGACCCAGTACTTC	CASISGGQETQYF
TRBJ1-2	-	TRBV5-5	TRBD1	TGTGCCAGCAGCTTACAGGGGGCAGTTAACTATGGCTACACCTTC	CASSLQGAVNYGYTF
TRBJ2-5	-	TRBV27	TRBD2	TGTGCCAGCAGTCTTGGACTAGCGGGACCCACGGAGACCCAGTACTTC	CASSLGLAGPTETQYF
TRBJ2-3	few	TRBV12-3/TRBV12-4	-	TGTGCCAGCAGTTCTAGCACAGATACGCAGTATTTT	CASSSSTDTQYF
TRBJ2-1	-	TRBV10-3	TRBD2	TGTGCCATCGCCCAGACTAGCGGGCACAATGAGCAGTTCTTC	CAIAQTSGHNEQFF
TRBJ2-4	once	TRBV5-8	TRBD1	TGTGCCAGCAGCTTGCAAAGACAGGGGCTAGCCAAAAACATTCAGTACTTC	CASSLQRQGLAKNIQYF
TRBJ2-1	-	TRBV6-2/TRBV6-3	-	TGTGCCAGCAGCCGGCGGGCCTACAATGAGCAGTTCTTC	CASSRRAYNEQFF
TRBJ1-5	-	TRBV27	-	TGTGCCAGCGGGGCCGGGATGGGCAATCAGCCCCAGCATTTT	CASGAGMGNQPQHF
TRBJ1-5	-	TRBV19	TRBD1	TGTGCCAGTAGTATAGTGTGGACAGGGGACAATCAGCCCCAGCATTTT	CASSIVWTGDNQPQHF
TRBJ2-7	few	TRBV3-1/TRBV3-2	TRBD2	TGTGCCAGCAGCCGCCGGGACACGGGACTAGCGGGAAACTACGAGCAGTACTTC	CASSRRDTGLAGNYEQYF
TRBJ2-1	-	TRBV11-2	TRBD2	TGTGCCAGCAGCCCTAGACTAGCGAGTAATGAGCAGTTCTTC	CASSPRLASNEQFF
TRBJ1-6	-	TRBV5-5	-	TGTGCCAGCAGCCCGGAAGGCGGCAATTCACCCCTCCACTTT	CASSPEGGNSPLHF
TRBJ1-1	-	TRBV4-2	-	TGTGCCAGCAGCCAAGAAATTCCGGACACTGAAGCTTTCTTT	CASSQEIPDTEAFF
TRBJ2-7	-	TRBV14	TRBD2	TGTGCCAGCAGCCAACTAGGACTAGCGGGAGTCTACGAGCAGTACTTC	CASSQLGLAGVYEQYF
TRBJ1-3	-	TRBV5-1	-	TGCGCCAGCAGCATGGGCTCTGGAAACACCATATATTTT	CASSMGSGNTIYF
TRBJ1-6	-	TRBV2	TRBD1	TGTGCCAGCAGTGAAATCGCCAGGGGGCACTTGGGTAATTCACCCCTCCACTTT	CASSEIARGHLGNSPLHF
TRBJ1-2	-	TRBV6-2/TRBV6-3	-	TGTGCCAGCAGCGAAACGTCAGGGTCCGGCTACACCTTC	CASSETSGSGYTF
TRBJ2-7	-	TRBV29-1	-	TGCAGCGCCCGCGAGGGCAGGGGATACGAGCAGTACTTC	CSAREGRGYEQYF
TRBJ2-2	few	TRBV19	TRBD2	TGTGCCAGTAGTATAGAAGCTAGCGGGAGGGCCTCTGGGGAGCTGTTTTTT	CASSIEASGRASGELFF
TRBJ1-1	-	TRBV3-1/TRBV3-2	-	TGTGCCAGCAGCAAAGGACAGAACACTGAAGCTTTCTTT	CASSKGQNTEAFF
TRBJ2-7	-	TRBV15	-	TGTGCCACCAGCAGGGAAACAGAGCGACCGATATACGAGCAGTACTTC	CATSRETERPIYEQYF
TRBJ2-5	-	TRBV6-2/TRBV6-3	-	TGTGCCAGCAGCCGAGAAAGGCCGCAAGAGACCCAGTACTTC	CASSRERPQETQYF
TRBJ2-5	-	TRBV6-2/TRBV6-3	-	TGTGCCAGCAGTCCGACAGGCCAAGAGACCCAGTACTTC	CASSPTGQETQYF
TRBJ1-5	-	TRBV6-6	TRBD1	TGTGCCAGCAGTGCGACAGGGGGCAATCAGCCCCAGCATTTT	CASSATGGNQPQHF
TRBJ2-2	-	TRBV4-1	-	TGCGCCAGCAGCCAAGATGCGGGGTACACCGGGGAGCTGTTTTTT	CASSQDAGYTGELFF
TRBJ2-1	-	TRBV5-8	TRBD2	TGTGCCAGCAGCTTGGCGGGACTAGTGTTCCCGTTCTTC	CASSLAGLVFPFF
TRBJ2-3	-	TRBV29-1	TRBD2	TGCAGCGGGTGGGGGGGGACGCAGTATTTT	CSGWGGTQYF
TRBJ2-7	-	TRBV7-2	-	TGTGCCAGCAGCTTAGGCAGCGGACGGCCCTACGAGCAGTACTTC	CASSLGSGRPYEQYF
TRBJ2-2	few	TRBV19	TRBD2	TGTGCCAGTAGTTCGGGACTAGCGGGAGGGAACGGGGAGCTGTTTTTT	CASSSGLAGGNGELFF
TRBJ2-3	-	TRBV7-3	TRBD1	TGTGCCAGCAGCTTAGGGGGACAGCTGACAGATACGCAGTATTTT	CASSLGGQLTDTQYF
TRBJ1-1	-	TRBV9	-	TGTGCCAGCAGCGTAGGAGGGACGGGTGAAGCTTTCTTT	CASSVGGTGEAFF
TRBJ2-2	-	TRBV3-1/TRBV3-2	TRBD2	TGTGCCAGCAGCCAAGATGGACTAGCGGGAGTAGGCACCGGGGAGCTGTTTTTT	CASSQDGLAGVGTGELFF
TRBJ1-1	few	TRBV5-4	-	TGTGCCAGCAGCTTGGTGAGAGGGAGTGGTAACACTGAAGCTTTCTTT	CASSLVRGSGNTEAFF
TRBJ2-2	-	TRBV18	-	TGTGCCAGCTCACCACCGAGGCACACCGGGGAGCTGTTTTTT	CASSPPRHTGELFF
TRBJ2-1	-	TRBV2	TRBD2	TGTGCCAGCAGTGGGACTAGCGGGATCACCTACAATGAGCAGTTCTTC	CASSGTSGITYNEQFF
TRBJ2-6	once	TRBV13	TRBD1	TGTGCCACCCAAATCGGGACAGGTCCCTCTGGGGCCAACGTCCTGACTTTC	CATQIGTGPSGANVLTF
TRBJ2-5	-	TRBV2	-	TGTGCCAGCAGTGCACCCCGGTCGGCCCAGTACTTC	CASSAPRSAQYF
TRBJ2-7	-	TRBV27	-	TGTGCCAGCAGTTTATTGGGTGGCCTCTCCTACGAGCAGTACTTC	CASSLLGGLSYEQYF
TRBJ2-7	few	TRBV20-1	-	TGCAGTGCTTCGAATCGGAAAGAGCAGTACTTC	CSASNRKEQYF
TRBJ1-2	-	TRBV5-4	TRBD1	TGTGCCACCGCGGGGGACAGGTCACCTGGCTACACCTTC	CATAGDRSPGYTF
TRBJ2-1	-	TRBV7-2	-	TGTGCCAGCAGCCCTAACAGGGGGAGGGCCCTGAGCTCCTACAATGAGCAGTTCTTC	CASSPNRGRALSSYNEQFF
TRBJ1-5	-	TRBV6-2/TRBV6-3	-	TGTGCCAGCAGCCACCCGGTAGGCAATCAGCCCCAGCATTTT	CASSHPVGNQPQHF
TRBJ2-1	-	TRBV7-2	-	TGTGCCAGCAGCTTAGTCTCAGGGACTCCGGGGGAGCAGTTCTTC	CASSLVSGTPGEQFF
TRBJ1-2	-	TRBV28	TRBD1	TGTGCCAGCAAGGGGACAGGGGGTTTCTATGGCTACACCTTC	CASKGTGGFYGYTF
TRBJ2-7	-	TRBV7-9	-	TGTGCCAGCAGCCCCATGGGATGGTACGAGCAGTACTTC	CASSPMGWYEQYF
TRBJ1-4	-	TRBV5-1	-	TGCGCCAGCAGCTTGGATCCAGGGGTCGATGAAAAACTGTTTTTT	CASSLDPGVDEKLFF